The rows below give T cell receptor beta chains drawn from one sample of a study of post-analysis software for immune sequencing data. MiXCR was run by TCRdb on the PCR reads, yielding one entry per CDR3 protein. The sample consists of about 770,000 distinct CDR3 sequences, just over 45% of them appearing once. The sequencing input was blood. The receptors here all came from a girl aged 5-17 years with multiple sclerosis. CDR3s leave out the opening cysteine and the closing phenylalanine or tryptophan. The order of the fields is V gene, J gene, CDR3 protein.

TRBV4-2	TRBJ2-1	ASSQEREGRHEQF
TRBV13	TRBJ2-1	ASSPSAGADYNEQF
TRBV29-1	TRBJ2-1	SVEPGLVEGDEQF
TRBV12-3/TRBV12-4	TRBJ2-3	ASRHGWDVARTDTQY
TRBV28	TRBJ2-1	ASTITDREQF
TRBV7-2	TRBJ2-3	ASSFGSDPSTDTQY
TRBV6-6	TRBJ1-2	ASQNTLRTSYGYT
TRBV9	TRBJ2-2	ASSVKVVGGPNTGELF
TRBV4-3	-	ASSQDDTNSYNEQY
TRBV7-8	TRBJ2-5	ASSSDREGGETQY
TRBV27	TRBJ2-7	ASSPPPGTGLSSYEQY
TRBV20-1	TRBJ2-7	SATDSSTYEQY
TRBV20-1	TRBJ2-1	SAAMAPRGDEQF
TRBV5-1	TRBJ2-5	ASSLEPTSGKETQY
TRBV6-5	TRBJ2-5	ASSYSRIAAKTQY
TRBV6-5	TRBJ1-1	AGRVNQGLHTEAF
TRBV21-1	TRBJ2-7	ASSSSHRDFFAYEQY
TRBV7-3	TRBJ2-1	ASPRTVSLDRDPRPYNEQF
TRBV7-2	TRBJ1-2	ASSSPGQGMYGYT
TRBV25-1	TRBJ2-1	ASSSTSGSPTNEQF
TRBV10-3	TRBJ2-5	AITRTETQY
TRBV5-1	TRBJ2-1	ASSLSYEQF
TRBV11-2	TRBJ2-3	ASNPTAVSTDTQY
TRBV7-8	TRBJ2-1	ASSLALTSGISRGANNEQF
TRBV15	TRBJ2-1	ATSGTSFDYNEQF
TRBV5-1	TRBJ2-2	ASSEVSTGELF
TRBV20-1	TRBJ1-2	SARTGQDYGYT
TRBV6-6	TRBJ2-7	ASTATGWKSSGEQY
TRBV6-5	TRBJ1-2	ASLSDPWARGGYT
TRBV5-6	TRBJ2-1	ASRRLEEGSLNEQF
TRBV7-9	TRBJ2-3	ASSLGLTESTDTQY
TRBV19	TRBJ1-2	ASSIGPMTYGYT
TRBV27	TRBJ2-7	ASSLSGTSGVYEQY
TRBV3-1	TRBJ2-2	TSSPPSGIGVGELF
TRBV7-2	TRBJ2-5	ASSIGRDRGQWETQY
TRBV28	TRBJ2-1	ASTSAGRGYNEQF
TRBV5-6	TRBJ2-1	ASSLSLAGFSEGGNEQF
TRBV10-3	TRBJ2-7	AISRERYEQY
TRBV6-5	TRBJ2-7	ASSNESSYEQY
TRBV7-8	TRBJ2-7	ASSLNRKGASYEQY
TRBV7-2	TRBJ2-3	ASSSGTSGRVAQY
TRBV10-3	TRBJ2-3	AISGAGHTDTQY
TRBV6-4	TRBJ2-3	ASGRTGGGDTQY
TRBV6-2/TRBV6-3	TRBJ1-2	ASSYSEGGYGYT
TRBV7-3	TRBJ2-2	ASSPMDTGELF
TRBV20-1	TRBJ2-1	SARAETIPGRGSYNEQF
TRBV9	TRBJ2-4	ASSVVELFKNIQY
TRBV6-1	TRBJ2-7	ASSQFGTGSFYEQY
TRBV27	TRBJ1-2	ASSPDRGFYGYT
TRBV24-1	TRBJ2-3	ATSDLNPSGTHTTDTQY
TRBV4-1	TRBJ2-1	ASSQVPQGGQF
TRBV6-1	TRBJ1-1	ASSPPPGTGVYTEAF
TRBV6-4	TRBJ2-3	ASSDGATTGTDTQY
TRBV28	TRBJ1-6	ASSRGQSSYNSPLH
TRBV7-2	TRBJ2-3	ASSRRVAGLTDTRY
TRBV2	TRBJ1-2	ASSGRGLYGYT
TRBV29-1	TRBJ2-7	SVGGRLAEVYEQY
TRBV7-8	TRBJ2-3	ASNPHRRTDTQY
TRBV29-1	TRBJ2-7	SVGPSGSYEQY
TRBV6-5	TRBJ2-3	ASSYTGASERHHTDTQY